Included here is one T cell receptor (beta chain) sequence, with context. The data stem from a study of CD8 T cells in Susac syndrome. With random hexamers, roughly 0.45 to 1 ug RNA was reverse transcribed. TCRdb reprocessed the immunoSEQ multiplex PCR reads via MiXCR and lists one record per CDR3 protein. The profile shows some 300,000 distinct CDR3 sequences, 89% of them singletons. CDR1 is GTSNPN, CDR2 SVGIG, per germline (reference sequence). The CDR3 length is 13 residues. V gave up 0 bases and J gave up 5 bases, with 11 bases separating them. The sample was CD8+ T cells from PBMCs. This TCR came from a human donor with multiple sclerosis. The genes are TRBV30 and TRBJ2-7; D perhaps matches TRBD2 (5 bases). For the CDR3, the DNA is TGTGCCTGGAGTGTGGGTTATAGCGACGAGCAGTACTTC. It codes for CAWSVGYSDEQYF.